This is a list of T cell receptor beta chains from one sample in a study of blood T cells in healthy people across ages. A single record per CDR3 protein comes from TCRdb applying MiXCR to the 5' RACE reads. The sample has hundreds of thousands of distinct CDR3 sequences, about 45% seen once. The specimen was blood. The origin of the receptors is a man older than 75 in good health. CDR3s include the opening cysteine and the closing phenylalanine or tryptophan. A D gene is named only where the DNA matches it firmly. Not every row has a clone size; where given, it reads once, few, many or a size class.

>TRBV5-4|TRBJ2-2|-|-
TGTGCCAGCAGCTTGTTCGGAGCTACCGGGGAGCTGTTTTTT
CASSLFGATGELFF
>TRBV7-2|TRBJ2-7|-|-
TGTGCCAGCAGCTTAGCGGGTTCGGGTTGCGAGCAGTACTTC
CASSLAGSGCEQYF
>TRBV14|TRBJ2-3|few|-
TGTGCCAGCAGCCAAGATGTACGATCCGGGGATACGCAGTATTTT
CASSQDVRSGDTQYF
>TRBV7-8|TRBJ2-7|-|TRBD1
TGTGCCAGCAACTTCCGGGACAGGAGCACCTACGAGCAGTACTTC
CASNFRDRSTYEQYF
>TRBV7-9|TRBJ1-1|-|-
TGCGCCAGCAGCTTAGGGAGGGAGAGGGACACTGAAGCTTTCTTT
CASSLGRERDTEAFF
>TRBV2|TRBJ2-1|many|TRBD2
TGTGCCAGCAGGGAAGGGGCGGGAGGTTCGTACAATGAGCAGTTCTTC
CASREGAGGSYNEQFF
>TRBV6-2/TRBV6-3|TRBJ2-7|few|-
TGTGCCAGCAGTCACCTACTGACAGGAGACGAGCAGTACTTC
CASSHLLTGDEQYF
>TRBV29-1|TRBJ2-5|-|-
TGCAGCGCCGGGAACAAGAGGGGGACCCAGTACTTC
CSAGNKRGTQYF
>TRBV9|TRBJ2-1|-|-
TGTGCCAGCAGCCCACCCCCAGGTGGCTACAATGAGCAGTTCTTC
CASSPPPGGYNEQFF
>TRBV12-3/TRBV12-4|TRBJ2-1|-|-
TGTGCCAGCAGTTCGCTAGTCAATGAGCAGTTCTTC
CASSSLVNEQFF
>TRBV5-1|TRBJ2-1|-|-
TGCGCCAGCAGCTACGTTGGGCGGGACTCTGAGCAGTTCTTC
CASSYVGRDSEQFF
>TRBV5-5|TRBJ2-7|few|-
TGTGCCAGCAGCCCCTCCCCCACTAGGTACGAGCAGTACTTC
CASSPSPTRYEQYF
>TRBV10-3|TRBJ2-5|-|TRBD1
TGTGCCATCAGCAAGGACAGGGCGCAAGAGACCCAGTACTTC
CAISKDRAQETQYF
>TRBV6-5|TRBJ1-6|many|-
TGTGCCGCCGGCGGGGAGTATAATTCACCCCTCCACTTT
CAAGGEYNSPLHF
>TRBV12-3/TRBV12-4|TRBJ1-5|few|-
TGTGCCAGCAGTTCACAGGGCCGTCAGCCCCAGCATTTT
CASSSQGRQPQHF
>TRBV20-1|TRBJ2-7|-|-
TGCAGTGCTTTGGAGGGTTCCCAACTTTACGAGCAGTACTTC
CSALEGSQLYEQYF
>TRBV24-1|TRBJ2-7|few|-
TGTGCCACCAGTGATTTATCGCCCTTTCTCGCCTACGAGCAGTACTTC
CATSDLSPFLAYEQYF
>TRBV12-3/TRBV12-4|TRBJ2-7|many|-
TGTGCCTCCAAGGGCGGAACCTACGAGCAGTACTTC
CASKGGTYEQYF
>TRBV20-1|TRBJ2-5|many|-
TGCAGTGCTAGCCCCCACAGCGCCCCAGAGACCCAGTACTTC
CSASPHSAPETQYF
>TRBV27|TRBJ2-2|many|-
TGTGCCAGCAGTCCACTACACCAAGGGGAGCTGTTTTTT
CASSPLHQGELFF
>TRBV12-3/TRBV12-4|TRBJ1-2|-|-
TGTGCCAGCAGCTTACAGGGATTTGGCTACACCTTC
CASSLQGFGYTF
>TRBV18|TRBJ2-3|-|-
TGTGCCAGCTCGCGAACTGGGGACCCCACAGATACGCAGTATTTT
CASSRTGDPTDTQYF
>TRBV5-1|TRBJ1-1|few|-
TGCGCCAGCAGTCCCTCGGCAGGGGCGGTGAACACTGAAGCTTTCTTT
CASSPSAGAVNTEAFF
>TRBV5-1|TRBJ2-1|many|-
TGCGCCAGCAGCTCATCTATCCTTAGTGACAATGAGCAGTTCTTC
CASSSSILSDNEQFF
>TRBV28|TRBJ2-7|many|TRBD2
TGTGCCAGCAACGAAGCGGGAGGCGTCTACGAGCAGTACTTC
CASNEAGGVYEQYF
>TRBV20-1|TRBJ2-1|many|-
TGCAGTGCTAGAGATAGGGTGAGAGGGAGCATCAATGAGCAGTTCTTC
CSARDRVRGSINEQFF
>TRBV30|TRBJ1-2|-|-
TGTGCCTGGACCGCCGGTGGGACAACTAACTATGGCTACACCTTC
CAWTAGGTTNYGYTF
>TRBV29-1|TRBJ2-2|-|-
TGCAGCGTTGCTCTCGCAGCGAACACCGGGGAGCTGTTTTTT
CSVALAANTGELFF
>TRBV6-6|TRBJ2-5|-|TRBD2
TGTGCCAGCAGTTTTAGCGGGACAGAGACCCAGTACTTC
CASSFSGTETQYF
>TRBV4-1|TRBJ2-5|-|-
TGCGCCAGCAGCCAAGTTCCGGGAGAGTACCAAGAGACCCAGTACTTC
CASSQVPGEYQETQYF
>TRBV10-3|TRBJ1-5|-|-
TGTGCCATCAGTGAGTCGAGGGATCCCTATCAGCCCCAGCATTTT
CAISESRDPYQPQHF
>TRBV20-1|TRBJ2-2|many|-
TGCAGTGCTAGCAGGGCTACGAACACCGGGGAGCTGTTTTTT
CSASRATNTGELFF
>TRBV5-5|TRBJ2-2|-|-
TGTGCCAGCACCCCGGTAGGGGCGAACACCGGGGAGCTGTTTTTT
CASTPVGANTGELFF
>TRBV29-1|TRBJ2-7|many|TRBD1
TGCAGCGCCCTGGCCCCGGGGACAGGGTCCCTATACGAGCAGTACTTC
CSALAPGTGSLYEQYF
>TRBV7-3|TRBJ2-3|few|-
TGTGCCAGCAGCTCATTATCAAACACAGATACGCAGTATTTT
CASSSLSNTDTQYF
>TRBV7-2|TRBJ2-1|few|-
TGTGCCAGCAGCTTAAGGTCCTTTCCTAATGAGCAGTTCTTC
CASSLRSFPNEQFF
>TRBV20-1|TRBJ2-3|-|TRBD2
TGCAGTGCTGAGCCACTAGCGGGAGAAAGGGATACGCAGTATTTT
CSAEPLAGERDTQYF
>TRBV20-1|TRBJ1-6|-|-
TGCAGTGCTAGAGAGCCCGGGACGGGGAATTCACCCCTCCACTTT
CSAREPGTGNSPLHF
>TRBV5-1|TRBJ2-3|-|-
TGCGCCAGCAGGTGGGAAGGGGATACGCAGTATTTT
CASRWEGDTQYF
>TRBV5-1|TRBJ2-7|-|-
TGCGCCAGCAGCTTGGAGCCGGCGGACAGCTCCTACGAGCAGTACTTC
CASSLEPADSSYEQYF
>TRBV7-2|TRBJ2-6|-|TRBD1
TGTGCCAGCAGCTTAAGGCAGGGGGCTGCCAACGTCCTGACTTTC
CASSLRQGAANVLTF
>TRBV9|TRBJ2-3|many|TRBD1
TGTGCCAGCAACCTAGGGGGCGAAGGGACAGATACGCAGTATTTT
CASNLGGEGTDTQYF
>TRBV20-1|TRBJ2-5|few|-
TGCAGTGGCAATCAGGGCCAGGGAGCAGAGACCCAGTACTTC
CSGNQGQGAETQYF
>TRBV7-2|TRBJ2-4|many|-
TGTGCCAGCAGCCCCACGGGTACAGCCATTCATCTAGCCAAAAACATTCAGTACTTC
CASSPTGTAIHLAKNIQYF
>TRBV10-3|TRBJ2-3|-|-
TGTGCCATTAGCCCCCGGGATCGCGCAGATACGCAGTATTTT
CAISPRDRADTQYF
>TRBV6-6|TRBJ1-5|few|-
TGTGCCAGCAGACGGGCGATAGAGAGCAATCAGCCCCAGCATTTT
CASRRAIESNQPQHF
>TRBV27|TRBJ1-4|-|TRBD1
TGTGCCAGCAGTTTGTACAGGGGAGAAGGCGAAAAACTGTTTTTT
CASSLYRGEGEKLFF
>TRBV7-2|TRBJ2-6|few|-
TGTGCCAGCAGCTCCTCCGTATCTGGGGCCAACGTCCTGACTTTC
CASSSSVSGANVLTF
>TRBV4-2|TRBJ2-1|-|-
TGTGCCAGCAGCCAAGAAATCTTGATGGCTGGTGAGCAGTTCTTC
CASSQEILMAGEQFF
>TRBV20-1|TRBJ1-5|-|-
TGCAGTGCTAGAGATGTGGGTCAACTGAATCAGCCCCAGCATTTT
CSARDVGQLNQPQHF
>TRBV7-9|TRBJ2-1|-|TRBD1
TGTGCCAGCAGCCGGGGTTGGGGACAGGGGCTCTATGAGCAGTTCTTC
CASSRGWGQGLYEQFF
>TRBV12-3/TRBV12-4|TRBJ2-1|-|-
TGTGCCAGCAAGAGGTCCGGGGGGCTTAGCTCCTACAATGAGCAGTTCTTC
CASKRSGGLSSYNEQFF
>TRBV5-1|TRBJ2-2|-|TRBD1
TGCGCCAGCAGCTTGCGTGTGAGGACAGGCAACACCGGGGAGCTGTTTTTT
CASSLRVRTGNTGELFF
>TRBV5-6|TRBJ2-7|-|TRBD1
TGTGCCAGCAGTCAGACAGGGGGCTACGAGCAGTACTTC
CASSQTGGYEQYF
>TRBV3-1|TRBJ2-1|few|-
TGTGCCAGCAGCCAAGCGGGATGGGGGAGCCAGCAGTTCTTC
CASSQAGWGSQQFF
>TRBV28|TRBJ1-2|-|-
TGTGCCAGCCGACTCGCGGAACATTCGGGCTACACCTTC
CASRLAEHSGYTF
>TRBV11-3|TRBJ2-1|-|-
TGTGCCAGCAGCTTGAAGGGGGTTAATGAGCAGTTCTTC
CASSLKGVNEQFF
>TRBV9|TRBJ2-3|-|-
TGTGCCAGCAGCGTAGTTGGTAGCCCCAGCACAGATACGCAGTATTTT
CASSVVGSPSTDTQYF
>TRBV5-4|TRBJ2-7|few|-
TGTGCCAGCAGCTTTCTCAGTGATTTCTCCGAGCAGTACTTC
CASSFLSDFSEQYF
>TRBV4-2|TRBJ1-4|-|-
TGTGCCAGCAGCCAACCGGGGGGTAGCACTAATGAAAAACTGTTTTTT
CASSQPGGSTNEKLFF